These 8 T cell receptor beta chains originate from one sample sequenced in a study of vaccination and CD4 T cells after COVID-19. Their antigen targets remain unknown. Treatment noted: approximately 10-day PBMC culture with coronavirus spike peptide pools or control peptides (ViraFEST assay). Sequenced with the Oncomine TCR Beta short-read assay was DNA taken from cultured CD4+ T cells. TCRdb reprocessed the PCR reads with MiXCR, giving one entry per CDR3 protein. The table lists 15,000 or so distinct CDR3 sequences, about 41% of them singletons, with less than 9% in the top ten. The sequencing input was CD4+ T cells from blood, cultured in vitro. The receptor set was obtained from a human donor who had recovered from COVID-19.

This clonotype was seen only a few times. The rearrangement joins TRBV14 to TRBJ2-3, with a weak D call TRBD1 (5 bases). Trimming removed 0 bases at V and 0 bases at J, with 16 bases between. The CDR3 spans 18 residues. CDR1 is SGHDN and CDR2 is FVKESK in the germline V gene. The CDR3 here is CASSQDALWGRSTDTQYF. The CDR3 bases are TGTGCCAGCAGCCAAGATGCCCTCTGGGGCAGGAGCACAGATACGCAGTATTTT.

This chain uses TRBV20-1 with TRBJ2-5; D is unclear. The CDR3 contains 10 residues. V was cut by 5 bases and J by 5 bases, with 6 bases left in between. Germline CDR1 reads DFQATT; CDR2 reads SNEGSKA (reference sequence). The CDR3 nucleotides read TGCAGTGCTTTGGGGGAGACCCAGTACTTC. Its protein product is CSALGETQYF.

This clonotype was counted between two and nine times. In DNA form, the CDR3 reads TGCAGTGCTAGTCAGACTAGCGGGGCAGATACGCAGTATTTT. It yields the protein CSASQTSGADTQYF. The chain carries TRBV20-1 and TRBJ2-3; 11 nucleotides align to TRBD2. Trimming removed 3 bases from V and 4 bases from J; junction bases left unmatched: 3. This CDR3 contains 14 residues. In germline, CDR1 is DFQATT, CDR2 SNEGSKA (reference sequence).

The chain is built from TRBV6-2 or TRBV6-3 and TRBJ1-1; the match to TRBD1 covers 7 bases. Losses at the gene ends were 6 bases for V and 5 bases for J; bases not matched to a gene: 12. This CDR3 has 15 residues. CDR1 and CDR2 (germline): MNHEY, SVGEGT. CDR3: CASRRDRDRRTEAFF. The CDR3 DNA is TGTGCCAGCAGGCGAGACCGGGACAGAAGAACTGAAGCTTTCTTT.

As DNA, the CDR3 is TGTGCCAGCAGCCAAGGGGGGACAGGGGTAAACTATGGCTACACCTTC. Encoded protein: CASSQGGTGVNYGYTF. The chain links TRBV6-1 to TRBJ1-2, with 10 bases matching TRBD1. With V trimmed by 6 bases and J by 2 bases, 9 bases remained unmatched. The CDR3 is 16 amino acids. The germline V gene has CDR1 MNHNS and CDR2 SASEGT.

The V call is TRBV27, the J call TRBJ1-1; D is perhaps TRBD1 (6 bases). The CDR3 contains 14 residues. Germline V gene data show CDR1 as MNHEY and CDR2 as SMNVEV (reference sequence). Trimming removed 7 bases at V and 8 bases at J, with 20 bases between. CDR3 sequence reads: CASKGGFWTEEAFF. The CDR3, as DNA: TGTGCCAGCAAGGGTGGTTTTTGGACAGAAGAAGCTTTCTTT.

V and J are TRBV6-5 and TRBJ2-3, with TRBD2 identical over 9 bases. The CDR3 is 13 residues long. The junction had 4 bases not matched to a gene; V was cut back by 4 bases and J by 8 bases. Germline V gives CDR1 MNHEY, CDR2 SVGAGI. CDR3 bases: TGTGCCAGCAGTTTGCGGGGGGGCCTTACGCAGTATTTT. This codes for CASSLRGGLTQYF.

The CDR3 is CASSPGLAFYNEQFF. For the CDR3, the DNA is TGTGCCAGCAGCCCCGGACTAGCTTTCTACAATGAGCAGTTCTTC. The chain uses TRBV5-6 and TRBJ2-1; TRBD2 matches at 8 bases. V dropped 4 bases and J dropped 3; count of bases not matched to a gene: 6. Germline values: CDR1 SGHDT, CDR2 YYEEEE. This CDR3 region has 15 residues.